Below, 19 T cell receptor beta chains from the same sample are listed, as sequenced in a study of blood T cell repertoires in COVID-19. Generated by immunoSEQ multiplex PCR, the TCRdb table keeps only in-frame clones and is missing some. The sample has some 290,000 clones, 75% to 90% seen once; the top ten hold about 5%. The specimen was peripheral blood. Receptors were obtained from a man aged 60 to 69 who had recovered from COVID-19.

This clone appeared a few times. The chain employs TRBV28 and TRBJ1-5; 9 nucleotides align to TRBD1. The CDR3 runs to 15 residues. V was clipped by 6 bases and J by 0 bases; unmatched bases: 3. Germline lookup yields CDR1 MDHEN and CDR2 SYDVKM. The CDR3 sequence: CASRLTGGSNQPQHF. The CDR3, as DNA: TGTGCCAGCAGGCTGACAGGGGGTAGCAATCAGCCCCAGCATTTT.

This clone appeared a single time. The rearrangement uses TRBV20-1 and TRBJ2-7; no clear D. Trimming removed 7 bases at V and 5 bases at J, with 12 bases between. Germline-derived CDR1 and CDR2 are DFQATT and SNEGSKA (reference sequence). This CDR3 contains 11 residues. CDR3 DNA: TGCAGTGGGGTGGAGATCCACGAGCAGTACTTC. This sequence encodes CSGVEIHEQYF.

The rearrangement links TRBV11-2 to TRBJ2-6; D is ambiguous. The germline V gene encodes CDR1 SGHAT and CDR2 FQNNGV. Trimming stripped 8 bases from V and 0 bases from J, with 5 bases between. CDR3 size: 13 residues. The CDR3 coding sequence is TGTGCCAGCGGGCCCTCTGGGGCCAACGTCCTGACTTTC. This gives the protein CASGPSGANVLTF.

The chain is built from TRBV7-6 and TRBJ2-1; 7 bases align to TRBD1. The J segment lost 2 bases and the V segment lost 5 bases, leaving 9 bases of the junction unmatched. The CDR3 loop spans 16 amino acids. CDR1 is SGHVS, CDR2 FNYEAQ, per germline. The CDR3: CASSLVVTGTYNEQFF. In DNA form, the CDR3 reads TGTGCCAGCAGCCTGGTGGTGACAGGGACCTACAATGAGCAGTTCTTC.

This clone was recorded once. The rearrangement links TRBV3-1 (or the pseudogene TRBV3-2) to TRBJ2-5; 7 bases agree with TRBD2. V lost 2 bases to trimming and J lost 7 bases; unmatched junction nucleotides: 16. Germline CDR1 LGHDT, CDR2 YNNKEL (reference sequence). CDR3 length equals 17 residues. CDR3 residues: CASSQHMGEGHGGTQYF. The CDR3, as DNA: TGTGCCAGCAGCCAACATATGGGGGAGGGCCACGGAGGGACCCAGTACTTC.

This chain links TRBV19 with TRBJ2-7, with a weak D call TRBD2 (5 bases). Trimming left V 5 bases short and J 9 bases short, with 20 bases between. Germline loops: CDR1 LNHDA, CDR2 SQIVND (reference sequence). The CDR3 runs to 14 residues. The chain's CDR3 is CASSQRQSLRGQYF. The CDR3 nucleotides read TGTGCCAGTAGTCAGCGGCAAAGCCTACGAGGGCAGTACTTC.

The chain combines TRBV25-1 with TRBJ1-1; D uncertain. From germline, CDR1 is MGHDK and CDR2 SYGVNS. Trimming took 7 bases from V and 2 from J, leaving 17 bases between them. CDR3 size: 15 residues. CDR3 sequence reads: CASIGGSRSNTEAFF. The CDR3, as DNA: TGTGCCAGCATTGGAGGCAGCCGCTCCAACACTGAAGCTTTCTTT.

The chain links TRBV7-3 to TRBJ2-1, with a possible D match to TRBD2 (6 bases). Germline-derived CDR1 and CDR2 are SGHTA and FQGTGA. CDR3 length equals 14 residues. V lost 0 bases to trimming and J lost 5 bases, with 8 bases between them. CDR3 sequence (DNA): TGTGCCAGCAGCTTAACCGGGGGTAACAATGAGCAGTTCTTC. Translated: CASSLTGGNNEQFF.

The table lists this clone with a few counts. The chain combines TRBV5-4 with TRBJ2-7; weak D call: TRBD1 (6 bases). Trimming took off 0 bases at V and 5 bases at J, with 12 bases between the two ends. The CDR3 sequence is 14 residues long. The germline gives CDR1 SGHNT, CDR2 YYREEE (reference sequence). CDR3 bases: TGTGCCAGCAGCTTGGACCAGGGGAGTGACGAGCAGTACTTC. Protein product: CASSLDQGSDEQYF.

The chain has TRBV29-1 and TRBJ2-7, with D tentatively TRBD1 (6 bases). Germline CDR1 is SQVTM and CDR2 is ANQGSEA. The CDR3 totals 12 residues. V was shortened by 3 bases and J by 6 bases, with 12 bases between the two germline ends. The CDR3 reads CSVEGRGPEQYF. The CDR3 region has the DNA TGCAGCGTTGAGGGCAGGGGCCCCGAGCAGTACTTC.

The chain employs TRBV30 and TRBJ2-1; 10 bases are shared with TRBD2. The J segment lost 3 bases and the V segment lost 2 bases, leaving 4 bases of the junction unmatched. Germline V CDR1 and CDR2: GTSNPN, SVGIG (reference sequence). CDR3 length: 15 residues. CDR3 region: CAWSPLAGVYNEQFF. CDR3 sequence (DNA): TGTGCCTGGAGTCCGCTAGCGGGGGTCTACAATGAGCAGTTCTTC. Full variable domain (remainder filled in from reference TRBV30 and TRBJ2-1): SQTIHQWPATLVQPVGSPLSLECTVEGTSNPNLYWYRQAAGRGLQLLFYSVGIGQISSEVPQNLSASRPQDRQFILSSKKLLLSDSGFYLCAWSPLAGVYNEQFFGPGTRLTVL.

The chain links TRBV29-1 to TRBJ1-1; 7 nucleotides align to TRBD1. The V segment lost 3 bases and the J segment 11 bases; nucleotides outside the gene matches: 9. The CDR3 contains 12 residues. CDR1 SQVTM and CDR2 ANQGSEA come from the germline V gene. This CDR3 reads CSVEAAQGGAFF. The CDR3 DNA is TGCAGCGTTGAGGCCGCGCAGGGGGGTGCTTTCTTT.

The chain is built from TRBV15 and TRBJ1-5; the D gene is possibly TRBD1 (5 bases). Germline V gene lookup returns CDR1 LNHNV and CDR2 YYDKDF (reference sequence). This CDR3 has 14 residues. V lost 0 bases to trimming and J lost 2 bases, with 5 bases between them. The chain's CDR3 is CATSREQGNQPQHF. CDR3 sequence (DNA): TGTGCCACCAGCAGAGAACAGGGCAATCAGCCCCAGCATTTT.

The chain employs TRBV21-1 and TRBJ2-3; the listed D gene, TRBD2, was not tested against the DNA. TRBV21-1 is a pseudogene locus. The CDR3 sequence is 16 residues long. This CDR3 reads CASSKIGGGDTDTQYF. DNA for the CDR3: TGTGCCAGCAGCAAAATCGGCGGGGGGGACACAGATACGCAGTATTTT.

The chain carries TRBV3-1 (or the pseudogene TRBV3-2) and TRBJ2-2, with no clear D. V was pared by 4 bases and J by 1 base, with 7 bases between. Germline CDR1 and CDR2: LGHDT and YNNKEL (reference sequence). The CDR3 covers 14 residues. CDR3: CASSLQVNTGELFF. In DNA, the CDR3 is TGTGCCAGCAGCCTTCAGGTGAACACCGGGGAGCTGTTTTTT.

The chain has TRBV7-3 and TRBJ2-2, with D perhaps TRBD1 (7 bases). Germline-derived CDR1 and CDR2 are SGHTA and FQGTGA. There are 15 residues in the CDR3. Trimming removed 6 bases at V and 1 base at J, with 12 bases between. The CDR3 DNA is TGTGCCAGCAGTCGCCAGGGGGGGAACACCGGGGAGCTGTTTTTT. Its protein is CASSRQGGNTGELFF.

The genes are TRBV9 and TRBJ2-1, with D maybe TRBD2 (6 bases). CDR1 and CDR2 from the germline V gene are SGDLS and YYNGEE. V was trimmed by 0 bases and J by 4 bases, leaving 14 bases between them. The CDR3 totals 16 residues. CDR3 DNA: TGTGCCAGCAGCGTAGTAGGAGGGACCTCGTACAATGAGCAGTTCTTC. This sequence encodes CASSVVGGTSYNEQFF.

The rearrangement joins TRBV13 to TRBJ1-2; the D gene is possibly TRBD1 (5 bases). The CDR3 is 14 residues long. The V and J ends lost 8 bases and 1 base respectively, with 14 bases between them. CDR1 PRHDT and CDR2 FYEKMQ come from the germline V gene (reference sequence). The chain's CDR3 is CASGTYQGNYGYTF. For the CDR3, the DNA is TGTGCCAGCGGAACGTATCAGGGTAACTATGGCTACACCTTC.

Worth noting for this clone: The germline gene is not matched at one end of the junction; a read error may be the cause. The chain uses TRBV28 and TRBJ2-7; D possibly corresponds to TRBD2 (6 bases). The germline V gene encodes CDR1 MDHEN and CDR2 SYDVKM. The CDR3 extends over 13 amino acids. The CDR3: CASSSLTDGGEDF. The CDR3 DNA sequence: TGTGCCAGCAGTTCTCTTACCGACGGAGGGGAAGATTTC.